This is a list of T cell receptor beta chains from one sample in a study. TCRdb itself ran the RT-PCR reads through MiXCR, one entry per CDR3 protein. The sample comprises about 680,000 distinct CDR3 sequences, 13% to 15% of which are singletons, and 3.6% rests with the top ten. Sequencing input: memory CD4+ T cells from blood. The source is a female donor in good health, serving as a healthy control. The CDR3 runs from the conserved cysteine through the conserved F or W. A D gene is named only where the DNA matches it firmly. Some rows mark clone size as missing; the rest say once, few, many or name a class of expanded clone.

j_call | clone_size | d_call | v_call | cdr3_nt | cdr3_aa
TRBJ2-1 | NA | TRBD2 | TRBV9 | TGTGCCAGCAGCGTAGGAGGTAGCGGGACGACCAATGAGCAGTTCTTC | CASSVGGSGTTNEQFF
TRBJ2-2 | many | NA | TRBV12-3/TRBV12-4 | TGTGCCAGCAGTTTAGGTCGGCGGGGGAACACCGGGGAGCTGTTTTTT | CASSLGRRGNTGELFF
TRBJ2-7 | few | TRBD1 | TRBV9 | TGTGCCAGCAGCGCTTCCGGGACAGGGGGCCGCGAGCAGTACTTC | CASSASGTGGREQYF
TRBJ2-7 | NA | NA | TRBV7-2 | TGTGCCAGCAGCTCTCCGGGACGCAGCTCCTACGAGCAGTACTTC | CASSSPGRSSYEQYF
TRBJ2-1 | NA | NA | TRBV27 | TGTGCCAGCAGTCCAACTCGATACGGCAATGAGCAGTTCTTC | CASSPTRYGNEQFF
TRBJ2-5 | many | NA | TRBV29-1 | TGCAGCGCGGATTTACCAGGGCGCGAGACCCAGTACTTC | CSADLPGRETQYF
TRBJ2-1 | few | TRBD2 | TRBV11-2 | TGTGCCAGCAGCGCATATAGCGGGGGCCAAGCAGAGCAGTTCTTC | CASSAYSGGQAEQFF
TRBJ2-3 | many | TRBD1 | TRBV7-8 | TGTGCCAGCAGCTCGGGGACAGGTTTTGTCACAGATACGCAGTATTTT | CASSSGTGFVTDTQYF
TRBJ1-5 | few | NA | TRBV20-1 | TGCAGTGCGTCCGGGGGGTCCAGCGATCAGCCCCAGCATTTT | CSASGGSSDQPQHF
TRBJ2-7 | many | NA | TRBV20-1 | TGCAGTGCTAGCTGGGACTACGAGCAGTACTTC | CSASWDYEQYF
TRBJ2-1 | many | TRBD1 | TRBV6-5 | TGTGCCAGCAGTTACTCCGGGACAGGGGGGACGGGTGAGCAGTTCTTC | CASSYSGTGGTGEQFF
TRBJ2-4 | many | TRBD1 | TRBV7-3 | TGTGCCAGCAGCCCGACAGGGGGCGGCAAAAACATTCAGTACTTC | CASSPTGGGKNIQYF
TRBJ1-1 | NA | TRBD1 | TRBV5-1 | TGCGCCAGCAGGGAAGGGACAGCGAACACTGAAGCTTTCTTT | CASREGTANTEAFF
TRBJ2-1 | few | NA | TRBV6-5 | TGTGCCAGCAGGATTACAGGGACCAATGAGCAGTTCTTC | CASRITGTNEQFF
TRBJ1-4 | once | NA | TRBV28 | TGTGCCAGCAGTCCACACCCCGCAGGGGCTAATGAAAAACTGTTTTTT | CASSPHPAGANEKLFF
TRBJ2-1 | few | NA | TRBV5-8 | TGTGCCAGCAGAACTACCGGGACAAGTTACAATGAGCAGTTCTTC | CASRTTGTSYNEQFF
TRBJ1-1 | few | TRBD1 | TRBV12-3/TRBV12-4 | TGTGCCAGCAATCCCGGGACAGCTAGCTTTAACACTGAAGCTTTCTTT | CASNPGTASFNTEAFF
TRBJ1-2 | NA | NA | TRBV5-1 | TGCGCCAGCAGCTTGGGGGATGGAGATAACTATGGCTACACCTTC | CASSLGDGDNYGYTF
TRBJ2-3 | NA | NA | TRBV21-1 | TGTGCCAGCAGCAAGCCCGCCCGGGGAGCGGGAGGGCCGGGAGATACGCAGTATTTT | CASSKPARGAGGPGDTQYF
TRBJ1-2 | NA | TRBD1 | TRBV6-2/TRBV6-3 | TGTGCCAGCAGTTACTCGCGGACAGGGGGCCGGGGCTACACCTTC | CASSYSRTGGRGYTF
TRBJ2-5 | many | TRBD1 | TRBV5-1 | TGCGCCAGCAGCCTCGGGACAGGAGGCCAAGAGACCCAGTACTTC | CASSLGTGGQETQYF
TRBJ2-1 | few | TRBD2 | TRBV7-9 | TGTGCCAGCAGCTTAGTAAGCCACGGGAGGGCCAAGGGCGAGTTCTTC | CASSLVSHGRAKGEFF
TRBJ2-1 | few | TRBD1 | TRBV5-1 | TGCGCCAGCAGCCTTAGACAGGGACCTAGCAATGAGCAGTTCTTC | CASSLRQGPSNEQFF
TRBJ2-7 | few | TRBD1 | TRBV11-2 | TGTGCCAGCAGCACCCGGACAGGGGACTACGAGCAGTACTTC | CASSTRTGDYEQYF
TRBJ1-6 | few | TRBD1 | TRBV20-1 | TGCAGTGCTAGAGAACTGGTACAGGGGGCGGATTCACCCCTCCACTTT | CSARELVQGADSPLHF
TRBJ2-3 | many | TRBD1 | TRBV29-1 | TGCAGCGCTGAGAGACAGGGGGCAGATACGCAGTATTTT | CSAERQGADTQYF
TRBJ2-1 | few | TRBD2 | TRBV24-1 | TGTGCCACCAGTGCCAACCTAGCGGGAGCCTACAATGAGCAGTTCTTC | CATSANLAGAYNEQFF
TRBJ1-5 | few | TRBD1 | TRBV6-5 | TGTGCCAGCAGTTCATCCACAGGGGGTCAGCCCCAGCATTTT | CASSSSTGGQPQHF
TRBJ1-5 | NA | NA | TRBV7-2 | TGTGCCAGCAGCTTAGCGGGAACAAATCAGCCCCAGCATTTT | CASSLAGTNQPQHF
TRBJ1-1 | once | NA | TRBV28 | TGTGCCAGCAAATTGAGTGGGAGGACTGAAGCTTTCTTT | CASKLSGRTEAFF
TRBJ1-2 | many | NA | TRBV5-1 | TGCGCCAGCAGCTCGGGGGAGTCGTATGGCTACACCTTC | CASSSGESYGYTF
TRBJ2-7 | NA | TRBD1 | TRBV28 | TGTGCCAGCACCCCCCCTCCCGGACAGGCCGATAAGTTGGAGCAGTACTTC | CASTPPPGQADKLEQYF
TRBJ1-4 | NA | TRBD1 | TRBV5-1 | TGCGCCAGCAGCTTGCAGGGACAGGGGGTACCTAATGAAAAACTGTTTTTT | CASSLQGQGVPNEKLFF
TRBJ2-7 | many | TRBD2 | TRBV4-1 | TGCGCCAGCAGCCCGAGTCTAGCGTCAGGGAGGGACGAGCAGTACTTC | CASSPSLASGRDEQYF
TRBJ2-5 | NA | NA | TRBV30 | TGTGCCTGGCTCATGGAAGAGACCCAGTACTTC | CAWLMEETQYF